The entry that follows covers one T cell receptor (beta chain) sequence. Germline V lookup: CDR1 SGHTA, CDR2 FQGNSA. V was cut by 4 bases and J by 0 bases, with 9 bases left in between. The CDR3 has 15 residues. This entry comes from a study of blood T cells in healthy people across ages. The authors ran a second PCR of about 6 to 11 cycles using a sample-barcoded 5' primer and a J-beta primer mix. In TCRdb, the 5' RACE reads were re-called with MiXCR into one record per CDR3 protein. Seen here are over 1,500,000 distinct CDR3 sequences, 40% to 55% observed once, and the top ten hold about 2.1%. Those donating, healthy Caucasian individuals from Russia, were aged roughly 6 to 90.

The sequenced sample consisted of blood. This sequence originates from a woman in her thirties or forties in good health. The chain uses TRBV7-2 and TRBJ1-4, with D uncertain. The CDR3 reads CASSSYGTTNEKLFF. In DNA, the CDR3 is TGTGCCAGCAGCTCATACGGAACAACTAATGAAAAACTGTTTTTT.